This T cell receptor beta chain appears in the sequencing data of a study of shared clonotypes between healthy human individuals. Some clones are missing from TCRdb's copy, which holds only in-frame ones; the method was immunoSEQ multiplex PCR. Here the sample spans 600,000 to 750,000 clones, around 77% being singletons. V was clipped by 0 bases and J by 9 bases, with 15 bases between them. The CDR3 is 15 amino acids. Germline lookup yields CDR1 SGHNT and CDR2 YENEEA. In this sample, this clone turned up once. The chain carries TRBV11-3 and TRBJ2-4; D is perhaps TRBD2 (6 bases). The receptor was derived from a woman aged 30 to 39 in good health. Sequences were obtained from memory CD4+ T cells sorted from blood. The subset was: CD45RA-negative fraction. The CDR3 nucleotides are TGTGCCAGCAGCTTAGATCCCTCGGACGGGGGCATTCAGTACTTC. This codes for CASSLDPSDGGIQYF.